This T cell receptor (beta chain) was profiled in a study of blood T cell repertoires in COVID-19. Study background: From the United States, Italy and Spain came samples of acute and convalescent COVID-19.

The assay was immunoSEQ multiplex PCR, and TCRdb's table has in-frame clones only and misses some. Here the sample spans about 500,000 clones, approximately 90% being singletons. The participants were between roughly 18 and 100 years old and came from some 23 US areas. Germline V gene lookup returns CDR1 LNHNV and CDR2 YYDKDF (reference sequence). The CDR3 is made up of 14 amino acids. V was shortened by 0 bases and J by 2 bases, with 8 bases between the two germline ends. The clonotype comes from a woman aged 18-29 years who had recovered from COVID-19. V and J are TRBV15 and TRBJ2-7; perhaps TRBD2 as D (5 bases). Material: PBMCs or T cells enriched from blood (not recorded which). The CDR3 DNA reads as TGTGCCACCAGCAGAGATCTACTAGCCTACGAGCAGTACTTC. Translation: CATSRDLLAYEQYF.